One sample yielded the 21 T cell receptor beta chains listed below, sequenced in a study of T cell changes during pregnancy in multiple sclerosis (dated by TCRdb to between 2018 and 2021). The library was obtained by the immunoSEQ multiplex PCR assay. The clones in this table, taken by TCRdb from immuneACCESS, are in-frame only. Not every clone is retained; where verified, under half of the shortfall comes from an unresolved V gene, and the cause of the rest is unknown. The sample has 40,000 to 60,000 clones on record, around 94% of them singletons. The ten largest account for roughly 0.34% of the sample. This specimen consisted of CD4+ T cells from peripheral blood mononuclear cells, obtained in the third trimester of pregnancy. These TCRs come from a female donor with multiple sclerosis, enrolled in a pregnancy study.

The rearrangement links TRBV4-2 to TRBJ2-1; weak D call: TRBD2 (6 bases). The germline gives CDR1 LGHNA, CDR2 YNFKEQ. Between the trimmed V and J ends, which lost 4 bases and 4 bases, there was a span of 23 bases. The length of the CDR3 is 18 residues. For the CDR3, the DNA is TGTGCCAGCAGCCCACTGAACCCCGGGAGCGGAGGATACAATGAGCAGTTCTTC. Encoded protein: CASSPLNPGSGGYNEQFF.

The V call is TRBV28, the J call TRBJ1-1; 12 bases agree with TRBD1. Looked up from germline, CDR1 is MDHEN and CDR2 is SYDVKM. After removal of 6 bases from V and 5 bases from J, the junction contained 10 bases not matched to a gene. This CDR3 comprises 16 residues. The CDR3 sequence is CASSTRDRGPGTEAFF. The CDR3 DNA sequence: TGTGCCAGCAGCACCCGGGACAGGGGGCCGGGTACTGAAGCTTTCTTT. The full variable domain, in which reference TRBV28 and TRBJ1-1 provide the parts outside the CDR3, is DVKVTQSSRYLVKRTGEKVFLECVQDMDHENMFWYRQDPGLGLRLIYFSYDVKMKEKGDIPEGYSVSREKKERFSLILESASTNQTSMYLCASSTRDRGPGTEAFFGQGTRLTVV.

The chain links TRBV29-1 to TRBJ1-4; D might be TRBD1 (5 bases). CDR1 is SQVTM, CDR2 ANQGSEA, per germline. The CDR3 spans 12 residues. Trimming took 6 bases from V and 4 from J, leaving 9 bases between them. Written as DNA, the CDR3 is TGCAGCGTCTTGGGGGGTAATGAAAAACTGTTTTTT. Its translation: CSVLGGNEKLFF. The full variable domain, in which reference TRBV29-1 and TRBJ1-4 provide the parts outside the CDR3, is SAVISQKPSRDICQRGTSLTIQCQVDSQVTMMFWYRQQPGQSLTLIATANQGSEATYESGFVIDKFPISRPNLTFSTLTVSNMSPEDSSIYLCSVLGGNEKLFFGSGTQLSVL.

The chain joins TRBV19 to TRBJ2-3; 9 positions match TRBD2. Per germline, CDR1 LNHDA and CDR2 SQIVND (reference sequence). Trimming removed 7 bases from V and 1 base from J; junction bases left unmatched: 6. This CDR3 is built from 15 residues. CDR3 DNA: TGTGCCAGTACAACCCCTAGCGGGGGCACAGATACGCAGTATTTT. It encodes CASTTPSGGTDTQYF.

J is TRBJ2-1 and V is TRBV19; no clear D gene. V lost 3 bases and J 2 bases, leaving 5 bases between the germline ends. There are 13 residues in the CDR3. Germline CDR1 and CDR2: LNHDA and SQIVND (reference sequence). CDR3 nucleotide sequence: TGTGCCAGTAGTATCCTCCCCTACAATGAGCAGTTCTTC. It encodes CASSILPYNEQFF.

J is TRBJ1-1 and V is TRBV9, with D uncertain. Trimming removed 3 bases from V and 0 bases from J, with 9 bases in between. The CDR3 is made up of 14 amino acids. Germline CDR1 SGDLS, CDR2 YYNGEE. CDR3 DNA sequence: TGTGCCAGCAGCGCAAGACTCTTGAACACTGAAGCTTTCTTT. It translates to CASSARLLNTEAFF.

The rearrangement joins TRBV5-1 to TRBJ1-2; 7 bases match TRBD1. From germline, CDR1 is SGHRS and CDR2 YFSETQ. The CDR3 runs 13 residues. V trimming: 3 bases; J trimming: 4 bases; junction bases outside the gene matches: 3. CDR3 coding DNA: TGCGCCAGCAGCTCGGGACAGATCTATGGCTACACCTTC. Translated, it gives CASSSGQIYGYTF.

This clone showed up just once. The CDR3 loop is CASSEATSKTQYF. The DNA of the CDR3 is TGTGCCAGCAGTGAAGCTACTAGTAAGACCCAGTACTTC. J is TRBJ2-5 and V is TRBV6-1; D may be TRBD2 (5 bases). Germline V gene lookup returns CDR1 MNHNS and CDR2 SASEGT. V was shortened by 0 bases and J by 6 bases, with 8 bases between the two germline ends. The CDR3 covers 13 residues.

This clone showed up just once. V is TRBV6-7 and J is TRBJ1-1, with 8 positions matching TRBD1. TRBV6-7 is filed as an ORF, its function uncertain. The V gene end was trimmed by 5 bases and the J gene end by 5 bases; junction bases not matched to a gene: 10. This CDR3 region has 15 residues. Written as DNA, the CDR3 is TGTGCCAGCAGTCGAAACAGGGGGACGGGAACTGAAGCTTTCTTT. Translation gives CASSRNRGTGTEAFF.

The chain has TRBV5-4 and TRBJ2-7, with TRBD1 as a possible D gene (6 bases). The length of the CDR3 is 13 residues. Between the trimmed V and J ends, which lost 0 bases and 7 bases, there was a span of 11 bases. Germline lookup yields CDR1 SGHNT and CDR2 YYREEE (reference sequence). The CDR3 DNA follows: TGTGCCAGCAGCTTGGAGGCAGGGGAAGAGCAGTACTTC. This translates into CASSLEAGEEQYF.

The J gene is TRBJ2-1, the V gene TRBV7-3; 8 nucleotides match TRBD1. The CDR3 consists of 14 residues. In germline, CDR1 is SGHTA, CDR2 FQGTGA. V shed 5 bases, J shed 5 bases, and the junction held 5 bases outside the gene matches. The CDR3 DNA follows: TGTGCCAGCAGCCAGGACAGGGACGACAATGAGCAGTTCTTC. Protein product: CASSQDRDDNEQFF.

The chain joins TRBV27 to TRBJ1-2; D might be TRBD1 (6 bases). CDR1 and CDR2 from the germline V gene are MNHEY and SMNVEV (reference sequence). The V gene lost 1 base and the J gene lost 8 bases, with 20 bases spanning the gap. The CDR3 runs to 16 residues. The CDR3 nucleotides read TGTGCCAGCAGTTTATTTCGGGGGGCATCGGTCACGGGCTACACCTTC. Translation: CASSLFRGASVTGYTF.

The V call is TRBV28, the J call TRBJ1-1; no firm D call. The V end was cut by 2 bases, the J end by 0 bases, with 13 bases between. CDR1 is MDHEN, CDR2 SYDVKM, per germline. The CDR3 has 16 amino acids. The CDR3 coding sequence is TGTGCCAGCAGTTTAGGGCCAGGCGAGATGAACACTGAAGCTTTCTTT. Protein sequence: CASSLGPGEMNTEAFF.

V and J are TRBV30 and TRBJ1-1; perhaps TRBD1 as D (5 bases). This CDR3 region has 15 residues. The germline V gene has CDR1 GTSNPN and CDR2 SVGIG (reference sequence). The V gene lost 0 bases and the J gene lost 3 bases, with 14 bases spanning the gap. The CDR3 protein is CAWSVRMGLDTEAFF. The CDR3 DNA reads as TGTGCCTGGAGTGTACGCATGGGGCTTGACACTGAAGCTTTCTTT.

The rearrangement uses TRBV19 and TRBJ1-2; the D gene is possibly TRBD1 (6 bases). This CDR3 comprises 15 residues. The V end was cut by 6 bases, the J end by 3 bases, with 17 bases between. The germline CDR1 and CDR2 sequences are LNHDA and SQIVND (reference sequence). This CDR3 reads CASRPGVLGDYGYTF. The CDR3 DNA sequence: TGTGCCAGTAGGCCAGGGGTCTTGGGGGACTATGGCTACACCTTC.

This rearrangement joins TRBV13 to TRBJ2-6; TRBD2 agrees at 14 bases. The CDR3 totals 17 residues. V trimming: 5 bases; J trimming: 4 bases; junction bases outside the gene matches: 4. CDR1 PRHDT and CDR2 FYEKMQ come from the germline V gene (reference sequence). The CDR3, as DNA: TGTGCCAGCAGCCAGGGACTAGCGGGAGCCGGGGCCAACGTCCTGACTTTC. It encodes CASSQGLAGAGANVLTF.

This CDR3 reads CASSTGGRHEQFF. CDR3 DNA: TGTGCCAGCAGCACAGGGGGCCGGCATGAGCAGTTCTTC. J is TRBJ2-1 and V is TRBV7-2; 9 nucleotides align to TRBD1. The CDR3 covers 13 residues. The junction had 4 bases not matched to a gene; V was cut back by 5 bases and J by 8 bases. CDR1 is SGHTA and CDR2 is FQGNSA in the germline V gene.

The genes are TRBV2 and TRBJ1-5; D is perhaps TRBD1 (5 bases). V gave up 2 bases and J gave up 7 bases, with 18 bases separating them. Germline V gene lookup returns CDR1 SNHLY and CDR2 FYNNEI. The CDR3 runs 16 residues. The CDR3 here is CASSEWVGLGLQPQHF. The CDR3, as DNA: TGTGCCAGCAGTGAATGGGTGGGGCTTGGATTACAGCCCCAGCATTTT.

The J gene is TRBJ2-1, the V gene TRBV18, with a tentative D call TRBD1 (5 bases). Deletions cut 5 bases from V and 6 bases from J, with 14 bases between. Germline V gene lookup returns CDR1 KGHSH and CDR2 LQKENI. This CDR3 has 14 residues. The CDR3 DNA reads TGTGCCAGCTCAATAACGACAGCACCCAATGAGCAGTTCTTC. Translation gives CASSITTAPNEQFF.

The gene calls are TRBV6-5 and TRBJ2-7; TRBD1 matches 7 bases. With 6 bases clipped from V and 2 bases from J, the junction kept 7 bases outside the gene matches. The germline V gene has CDR1 MNHEY and CDR2 SVGAGI. This CDR3 has 14 residues. CDR3 coding DNA: TGTGCCAGCAGCCCATATCAGGGGGCCTACGAGCAGTACTTC. Translating gives CASSPYQGAYEQYF.

The J gene is TRBJ1-3, the V gene TRBV11-2; TRBD1 matches at 10 bases. Germline V CDR1 and CDR2: SGHAT, FQNNGV. V shed 4 bases, J shed 9 bases, and the junction held 3 bases outside the gene matches. This CDR3 is 13 amino acids long. The CDR3 here is CASSWDRGGTIYF. Written as DNA, the CDR3 is TGTGCCAGCAGCTGGGACAGGGGAGGCACCATATATTTT.